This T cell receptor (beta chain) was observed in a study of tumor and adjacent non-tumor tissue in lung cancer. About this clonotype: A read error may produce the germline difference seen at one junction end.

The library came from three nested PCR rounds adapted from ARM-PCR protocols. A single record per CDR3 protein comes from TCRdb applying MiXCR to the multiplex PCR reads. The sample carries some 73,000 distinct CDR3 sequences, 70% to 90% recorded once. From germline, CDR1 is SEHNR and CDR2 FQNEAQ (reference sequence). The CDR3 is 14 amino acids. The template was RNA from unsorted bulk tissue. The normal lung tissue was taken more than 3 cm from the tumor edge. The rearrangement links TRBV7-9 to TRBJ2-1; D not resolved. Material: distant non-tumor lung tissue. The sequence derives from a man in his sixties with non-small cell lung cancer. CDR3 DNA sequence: TGTGCCAGCGGCTTGGCAGGTAGTACAAGTGAGCAGTTCTTC. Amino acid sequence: CASGLAGSTSEQFF.